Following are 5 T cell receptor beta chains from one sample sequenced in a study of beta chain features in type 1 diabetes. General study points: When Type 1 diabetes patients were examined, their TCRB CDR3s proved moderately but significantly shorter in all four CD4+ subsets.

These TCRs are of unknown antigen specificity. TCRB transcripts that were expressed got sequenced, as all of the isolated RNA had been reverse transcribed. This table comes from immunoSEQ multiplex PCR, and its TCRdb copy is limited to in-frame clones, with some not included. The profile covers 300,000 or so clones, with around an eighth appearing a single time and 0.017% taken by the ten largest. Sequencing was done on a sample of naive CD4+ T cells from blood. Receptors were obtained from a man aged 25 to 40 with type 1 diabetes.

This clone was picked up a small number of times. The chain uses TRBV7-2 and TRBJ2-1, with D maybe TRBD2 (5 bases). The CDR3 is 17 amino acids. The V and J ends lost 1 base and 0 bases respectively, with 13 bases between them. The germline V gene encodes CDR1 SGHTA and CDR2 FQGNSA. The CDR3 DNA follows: TGTGCCAGCAGCTTAGTCGGCTTGGGGAGCTCCTACAATGAGCAGTTCTTC. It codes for CASSLVGLGSSYNEQFF.

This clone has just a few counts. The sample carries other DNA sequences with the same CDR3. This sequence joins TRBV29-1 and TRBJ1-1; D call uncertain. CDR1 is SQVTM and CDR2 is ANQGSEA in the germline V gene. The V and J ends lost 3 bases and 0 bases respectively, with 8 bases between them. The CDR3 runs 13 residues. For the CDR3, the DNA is TGCAGCGTTGAGGGCAGGTTGAACACTGAAGCTTTCTTT. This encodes CSVEGRLNTEAFF.

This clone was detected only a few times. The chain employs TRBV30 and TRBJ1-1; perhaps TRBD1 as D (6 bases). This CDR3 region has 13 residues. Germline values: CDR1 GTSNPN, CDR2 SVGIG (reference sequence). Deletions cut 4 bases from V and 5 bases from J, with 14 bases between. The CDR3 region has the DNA TGTGCCTGGACGGGACACTTAAGGACTGAAGCTTTCTTT. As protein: CAWTGHLRTEAFF.

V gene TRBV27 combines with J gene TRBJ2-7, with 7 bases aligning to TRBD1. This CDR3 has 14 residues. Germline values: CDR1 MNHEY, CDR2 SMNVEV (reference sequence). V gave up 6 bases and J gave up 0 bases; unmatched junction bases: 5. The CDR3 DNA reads TGTGCCAGCAGCCGCGGACAGGTCTCCTACGAGCAGTACTTC. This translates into CASSRGQVSYEQYF.

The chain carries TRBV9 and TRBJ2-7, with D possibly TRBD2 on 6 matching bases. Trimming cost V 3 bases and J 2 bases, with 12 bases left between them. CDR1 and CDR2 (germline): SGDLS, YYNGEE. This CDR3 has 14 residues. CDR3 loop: CASSARGKPYEQYF. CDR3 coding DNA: TGTGCCAGCAGCGCCCGCGGGAAGCCCTACGAGCAGTACTTC. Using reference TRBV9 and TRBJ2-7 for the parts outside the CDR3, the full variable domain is DSGVTQTPKHLITATGQRVTLRCSPRSGDLSVYWYQQSLDQGLQFLIQYYNGEERAKGNILERFSAQQFPDLHSELNLSSLELGDSALYFCASSARGKPYEQYFGPGTRLTVT.